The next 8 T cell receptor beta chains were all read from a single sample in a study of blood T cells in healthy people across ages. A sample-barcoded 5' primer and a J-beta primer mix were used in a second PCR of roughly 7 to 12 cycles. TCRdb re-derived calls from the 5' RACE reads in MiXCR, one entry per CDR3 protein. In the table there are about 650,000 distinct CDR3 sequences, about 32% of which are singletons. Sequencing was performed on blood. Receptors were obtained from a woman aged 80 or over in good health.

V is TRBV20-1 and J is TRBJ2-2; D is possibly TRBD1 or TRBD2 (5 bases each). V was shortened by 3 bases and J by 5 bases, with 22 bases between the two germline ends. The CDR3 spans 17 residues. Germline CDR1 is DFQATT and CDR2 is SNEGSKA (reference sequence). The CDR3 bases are TGCAGTGCTAGCCCCCCCTCCCCAGGGACCCAAACCGGGGAGCTGTTTTTT. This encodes CSASPPSPGTQTGELFF.

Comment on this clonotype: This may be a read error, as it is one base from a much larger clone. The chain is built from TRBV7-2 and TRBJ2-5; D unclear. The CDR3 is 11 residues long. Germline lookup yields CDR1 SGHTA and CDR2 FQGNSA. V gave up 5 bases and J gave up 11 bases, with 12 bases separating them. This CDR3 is CASSPALEQYF. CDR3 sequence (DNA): TGTGCCAGCAGCCCCGCGCTGGAGCAGTACTTC.

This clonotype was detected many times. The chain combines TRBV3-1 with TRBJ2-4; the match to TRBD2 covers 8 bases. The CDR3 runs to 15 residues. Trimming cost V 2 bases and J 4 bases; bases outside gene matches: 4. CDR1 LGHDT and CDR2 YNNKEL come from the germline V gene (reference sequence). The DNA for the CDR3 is TGTGCCAGCAGCCAACCGGGGGGGAGGAAAAACATTCAGTACTTC. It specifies CASSQPGGRKNIQYF.

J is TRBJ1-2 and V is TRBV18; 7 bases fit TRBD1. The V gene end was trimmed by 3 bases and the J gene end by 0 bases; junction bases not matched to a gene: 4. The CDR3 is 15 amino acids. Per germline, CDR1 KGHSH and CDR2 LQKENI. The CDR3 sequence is CASSPQGGTNYGYTF. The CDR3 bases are TGTGCCAGCTCACCCCAGGGGGGGACTAACTATGGCTACACCTTC.

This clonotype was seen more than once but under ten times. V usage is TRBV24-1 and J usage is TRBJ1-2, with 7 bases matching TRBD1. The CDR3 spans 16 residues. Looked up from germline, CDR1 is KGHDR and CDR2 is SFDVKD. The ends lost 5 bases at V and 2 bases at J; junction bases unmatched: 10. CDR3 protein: CATSVRLPTGNYGYTF. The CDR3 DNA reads TGTGCCACCAGTGTGAGGCTCCCGACAGGGAACTATGGCTACACCTTC.

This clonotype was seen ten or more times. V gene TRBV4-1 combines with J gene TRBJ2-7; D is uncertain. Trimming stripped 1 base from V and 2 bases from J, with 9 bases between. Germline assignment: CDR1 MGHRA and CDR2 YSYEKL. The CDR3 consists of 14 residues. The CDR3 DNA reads TGCGCCAGCAGCCAAGCCTACGGAGCCTACGAGCAGTACTTC. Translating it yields CASSQAYGAYEQYF.

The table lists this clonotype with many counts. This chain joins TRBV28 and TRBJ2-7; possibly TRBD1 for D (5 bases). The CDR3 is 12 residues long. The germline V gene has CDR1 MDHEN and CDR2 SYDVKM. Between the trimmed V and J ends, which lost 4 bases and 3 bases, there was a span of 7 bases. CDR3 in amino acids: CASSWQGYEQYF. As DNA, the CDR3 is TGTGCCAGCAGTTGGCAGGGCTACGAGCAGTACTTC.

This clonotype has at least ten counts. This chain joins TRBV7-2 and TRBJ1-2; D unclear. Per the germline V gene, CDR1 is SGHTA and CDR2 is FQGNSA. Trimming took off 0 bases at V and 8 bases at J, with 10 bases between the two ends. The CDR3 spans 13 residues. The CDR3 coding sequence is TGTGCCAGCAGCTTAGCGGCAGGTCACGGCTACACCTTC. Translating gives CASSLAAGHGYTF.